The entry below gives a single T cell receptor beta chain sequence along with its context. The sample belongs to a study of T cell responses to AZD1222 COVID-19 vaccine. Study background: Pooled samples include second doses given at about 4 or 12 weeks.

Here immunoSEQ multiplex PCR was the method, and the copy in TCRdb shows in-frame clones only, minus some. The sample yields about 130,000 clones, 70% to 90% seen once. The CDR3 is 15 residues long. The V gene lost 1 base and the J gene lost 0 bases, with 9 bases spanning the gap. Germline V gives CDR1 KGHSH, CDR2 LQKENI. This receptor was taken from an adult in good health. Sequencing was performed on peripheral blood, taken on day 0 of AZD1222 vaccination. This sequence joins TRBV18 and TRBJ1-1, with D possibly being TRBD1 (6 bases). The CDR3 spells CASSPQTGMNTEAFF. CDR3 in DNA: TGTGCCAGCTCACCACAAACAGGGATGAACACTGAAGCTTTCTTT.